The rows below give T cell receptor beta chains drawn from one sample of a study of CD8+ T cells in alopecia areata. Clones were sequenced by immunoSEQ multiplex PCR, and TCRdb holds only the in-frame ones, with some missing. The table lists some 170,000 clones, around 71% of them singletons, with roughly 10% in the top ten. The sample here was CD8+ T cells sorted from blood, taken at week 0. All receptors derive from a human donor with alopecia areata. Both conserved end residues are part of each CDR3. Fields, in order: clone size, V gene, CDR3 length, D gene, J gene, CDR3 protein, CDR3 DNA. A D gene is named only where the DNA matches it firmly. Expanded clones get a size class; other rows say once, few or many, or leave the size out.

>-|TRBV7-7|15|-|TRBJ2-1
CASSLAKSSYNEQFF
TGTGCCAGCAGCTTAGCCAAGAGCTCCTACAATGAGCAGTTCTTC
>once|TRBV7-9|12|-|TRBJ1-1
CVGGMMNTEAFF
TGTGTCGGGGGTATGATGAACACTGAAGCTTTCTTT
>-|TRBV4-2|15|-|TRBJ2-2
CASSQEGGYTGELFF
TGTGCCAGCAGCCAAGAGGGGGGTTATACCGGGGAGCTGTTTTTT
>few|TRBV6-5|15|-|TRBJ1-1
CASSYGTGTNTEAFF
TGTGCCAGCAGTTACGGAACAGGGACGAACACTGAAGCTTTCTTT
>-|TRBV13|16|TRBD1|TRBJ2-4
CASSTRQGLAKNIQYF
TGTGCCAGCAGCACACGACAGGGCCTAGCCAAAAACATTCAGTACTTC
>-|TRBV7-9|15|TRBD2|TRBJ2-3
CASSTRGGGTDTQYF
TGTGCCAGCAGCACCCGGGGGGGAGGCACAGATACGCAGTATTTT
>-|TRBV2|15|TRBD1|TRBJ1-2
CASSSRDSHLYGYTF
TGTGCCAGCAGTAGCCGGGACAGTCACCTATATGGCTACACCTTC
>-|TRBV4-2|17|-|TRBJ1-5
CASSQDLFDGLGQPQHF
TGTGCCAGCAGCCAAGATCTATTCGACGGGTTGGGGCAGCCCCAGCATTTT
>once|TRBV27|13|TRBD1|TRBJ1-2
CASSQGGGYGYTF
TGTGCCAGCTCACAGGGGGGTGGCTATGGCTACACCTTC
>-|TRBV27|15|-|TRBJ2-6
CASSPPTSGANVLTF
TGTGCCAGCAGTCCCCCCACGTCTGGGGCCAACGTCCTGACTTTC
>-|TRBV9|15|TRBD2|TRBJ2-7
CASSVEGGGLYEQYF
TGTGCCAGCAGCGTAGAGGGCGGGGGGCTCTACGAGCAGTACTTC
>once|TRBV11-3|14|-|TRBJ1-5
CASSSVAGNQPQHF
TGTGCCAGCAGCTCTGTCGCGGGCAATCAGCCCCAGCATTTT
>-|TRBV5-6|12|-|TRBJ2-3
CASSLGSDTQYF
TGTGCCAGCAGCTTGGGTTCGGATACGCAGTATTTT
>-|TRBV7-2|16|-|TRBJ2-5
CASSPEVWGLGETQYF
TGTGCCAGCAGCCCAGAGGTCTGGGGGCTGGGAGAGACCCAGTACTTC
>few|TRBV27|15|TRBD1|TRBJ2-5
CASSLVTGGQETQYF
TGTGCCAGCAGTCTGGTGACAGGGGGACAAGAGACCCAGTACTTC
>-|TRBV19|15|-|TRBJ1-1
CASSRTGRILTEAFF
TGTGCCAGTAGCCGGACGGGCAGGATACTGACTGAAGCTTTCTTT
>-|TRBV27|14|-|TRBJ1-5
CASSLSPQAQPQHF
TGTGCCAGCAGTTTATCTCCACAGGCCCAGCCCCAGCATTTT
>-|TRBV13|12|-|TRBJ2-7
CASRGPGYEQYF
TGTGCCAGTCGGGGGCCGGGATACGAGCAGTACTTC
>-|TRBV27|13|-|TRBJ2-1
CASSLGGPAEQFF
TGTGCCAGCAGTTTGGGGGGTCCCGCTGAGCAGTTCTTC
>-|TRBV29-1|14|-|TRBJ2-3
CSVGPGPSTDTQYF
TGCAGCGTTGGCCCGGGACCGAGCACAGATACGCAGTATTTT
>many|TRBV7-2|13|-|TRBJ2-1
CASSFIGGNEQFF
TGTGCCAGCAGCTTTATAGGGGGAAATGAGCAGTTCTTC
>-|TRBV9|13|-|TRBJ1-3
CASSSTRGNTIYF
TGTGCCAGCAGCTCAACTCGCGGAAACACCATATATTTT
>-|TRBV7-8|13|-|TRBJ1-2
CASSQGTAYGYTF
TGTGCCAGCAGCCAGGGGACGGCCTATGGCTACACCTTC
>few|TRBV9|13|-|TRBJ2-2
CASSPTNTGELFF
TGTGCCAGCAGCCCTACGAACACCGGGGAGCTGTTTTTT
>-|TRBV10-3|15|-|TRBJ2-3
CAISESQGLTDTQYF
TGTGCCATCAGTGAGTCGCAGGGCCTCACAGATACGCAGTATTTT
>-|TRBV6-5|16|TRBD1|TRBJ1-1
CASSYRDRQMNTEAFF
TGTGCCAGCAGTTACCGGGACAGACAAATGAACACTGAAGCTTTCTTT
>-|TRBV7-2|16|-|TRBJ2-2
CASSLIGGSYTGELFF
TGTGCCAGCAGCTTAATAGGGGGGAGTTACACCGGGGAGCTGTTTTTT
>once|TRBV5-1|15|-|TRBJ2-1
CASSLALVIYNEQFF
TGCGCCAGCAGCTTGGCTTTAGTAATCTACAATGAGCAGTTCTTC
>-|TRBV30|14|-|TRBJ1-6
CAWTRPPYNSPLHF
TGTGCCTGGACCCGACCTCCCTATAATTCACCCCTCCACTTT
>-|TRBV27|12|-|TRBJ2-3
CASSPRSDTQYF
TGTGCCAGCAGTCCGAGGTCAGATACGCAGTATTTT
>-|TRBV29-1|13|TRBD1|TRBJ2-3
CSVAGGGTDTQYF
TGCAGCGTTGCAGGGGGTGGCACAGATACGCAGTATTTT
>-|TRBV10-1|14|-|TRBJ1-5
CASSETGANQPQHF
TGCGCCAGCAGTGAGACGGGGGCAAATCAGCCCCAGCATTTT
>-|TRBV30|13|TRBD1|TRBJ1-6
CAWRTGGSSPLHF
TGTGCCTGGAGGACAGGGGGCTCTTCACCCCTCCACTTT
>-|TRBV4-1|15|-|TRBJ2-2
CASSQRDLGAGELFF
TGCGCCAGCAGCCAAAGGGACTTAGGGGCCGGGGAGCTGTTTTTT
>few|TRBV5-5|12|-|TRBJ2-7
CASSLFGGEQYF
TGTGCCAGCAGCTTGTTCGGAGGCGAGCAGTACTTC
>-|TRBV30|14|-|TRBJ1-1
CAWSVQGLNTEAFF
TGTGCCTGGAGTGTACAGGGCCTCAACACTGAAGCTTTCTTT
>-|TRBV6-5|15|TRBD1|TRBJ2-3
CASSFGTGSTDTQYF
TGTGCCAGCAGTTTCGGGACAGGCTCCACAGATACGCAGTATTTT
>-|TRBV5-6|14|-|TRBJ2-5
CASSAGTEQETQYF
TGTGCCAGCAGCGCAGGGACGGAGCAAGAGACCCAGTACTTC
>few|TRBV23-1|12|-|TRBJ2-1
CASSHPGDEQFF
TGCGCCAGCAGTCACCCGGGGGATGAGCAGTTCTTC
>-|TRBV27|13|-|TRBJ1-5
CASSLSNDQPQHF
TGTGCCAGCAGTTTATCTAATGATCAGCCCCAGCATTTT
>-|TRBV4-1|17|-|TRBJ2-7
CASSQVSPSDLAYEQYF
TGCGCCAGCAGCCAAGTATCGCCTAGCGATCTAGCCTACGAGCAGTACTTC
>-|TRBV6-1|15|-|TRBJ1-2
CAARKKSAVQWGYTF
TGTGCCGCCCGAAAAAAGTCGGCGGTACAGTGGGGCTACACCTTC
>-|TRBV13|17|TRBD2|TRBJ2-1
CASSPTSGGPSYNEQFF
TGTGCCAGCAGCCCGACTAGCGGGGGGCCCTCCTACAATGAGCAGTTCTTC
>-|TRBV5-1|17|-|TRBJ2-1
CASSHTIQGGLDNEQFF
TGCGCCAGCAGTCACACAATACAGGGAGGTCTGGACAATGAGCAGTTCTTC
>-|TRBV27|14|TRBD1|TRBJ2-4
CASSFSGGQNIQYF
TGTGCCAGCAGTTTTTCAGGGGGCCAAAACATTCAGTACTTC